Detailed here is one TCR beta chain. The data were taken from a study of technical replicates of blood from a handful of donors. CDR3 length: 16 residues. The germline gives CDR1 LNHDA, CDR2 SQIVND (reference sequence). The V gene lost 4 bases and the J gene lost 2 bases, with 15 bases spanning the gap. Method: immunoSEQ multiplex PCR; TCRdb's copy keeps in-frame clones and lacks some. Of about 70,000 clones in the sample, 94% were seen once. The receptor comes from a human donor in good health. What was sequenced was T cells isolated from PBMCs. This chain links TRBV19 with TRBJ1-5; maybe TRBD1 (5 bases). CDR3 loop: CASSTLHRTGNQPQHF. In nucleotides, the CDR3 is TGTGCCAGTAGTACCCTACACAGGACGGGCAATCAGCCCCAGCATTTT. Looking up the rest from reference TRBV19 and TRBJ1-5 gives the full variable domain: DGGITQSPKYLFRKEGQNVTLSCEQNLNHDAMYWYRQDPGQGLRLIYYSQIVNDFQKGDIAEGYSVSREKKESFPLTVTSAQKNPTAFYLCASSTLHRTGNQPQHFGDGTRLSIL.